The T cell receptor (beta chain) described here comes from a study of blood T cells in healthy people across ages. This clonotype has only a few counts. The antigen is undetermined. Germline V CDR1 and CDR2: SEHNR, FQNEAQ (reference sequence). The length of the CDR3 is 15 residues. Trimming shortened V by 7 bases and J by 2 bases, and 16 bases separated the two germline ends. For the second PCR, which ran for about 7 to 11 cycles, a sample-barcoded 5' primer and a J-beta primer mix were used. TCRdb re-derived calls from the 5' RACE reads in MiXCR, one entry per CDR3 protein. The sample has just under 550,000 distinct CDR3 sequences; less than 25% are singletons. Overall study findings and caveats: Per million T cells, TCR beta diversity dropped about linearly as age rose. The study found more naive CD4+ cells and higher diversity in long-lived than aged donors. PBMCs went unsorted, and a conclusive naive versus antigen-experienced comparison was therefore prevented.

A further study also used this sample, focusing on T cells of mothers and their children.

The sample was blood. The chain links TRBV7-9 to TRBJ2-3, with D tentatively TRBD1 (5 bases). This clonotype was sampled from a boy under 18 in good health. The CDR3, as DNA: TGTGCCAGCAAACAAGCAGGGCGACTCACAGATACGCAGTATTTT. Translating it yields CASKQAGRLTDTQYF.